This T cell receptor beta chain stems from a study of identical twins. Study conclusions and caveats: There was more out-of-frame TCR alpha sharing in monozygotic twins than models estimated. Beta out-of-frame sequences displayed a weaker excess of sharing between twins.

MiXCR was run by TCRdb on the 5' RACE reads, yielding one entry per CDR3 protein. The table shows approximately 600,000 distinct CDR3 sequences, with roughly 7.1% occurring only once. V lost 8 bases to trimming and J lost 9 bases, with 11 bases between them. The V gene's germline CDR1 is MGHRA and CDR2 YSYEKL. The CDR3 length is 12 residues. This clonotype was seen ten or more times. Antigen specificity is unknown. Another study also made use of these data, one on yellow fever vaccine responses in identical twins. As that study records: Twins reportedly showed a vaccine T cell response that seemed partly convergent and partly personalized.

The chain couples TRBV4-1 to TRBJ1-6, with D possibly matching TRBD1 (5 bases). Material: PBMCs. This sequence was found in a young woman in good health. The CDR3 nucleotides read TGCGCCAGCGGTCAGGGCGGTTCACCCCTCCACTTT. Its translation is CASGQGGSPLHF.